This is a list of T cell receptor beta chains from one sample in a study of preoperative IRX-2 immunotherapy in early breast cancer. Here immunoSEQ multiplex PCR was the method, and the copy in TCRdb shows in-frame clones only, minus some. The data hold around 2,900 clones, with under 85% observed a single time. The sample here was tumor tissue, taken after IRX-2 immunotherapy. These TCRs come from a human donor with breast cancer. Each CDR3 is given with its conserved first and last residue. D genes are given only for firm matches. The listing skips clone size in some rows; elsewhere it reads once, few, many or a size class.

V	D	J	size	CDR3	DNA
TRBV11-3	.	TRBJ2-1	.	CASSLVLRQSSYNEQFF	TGTGCCAGCAGCTTAGTCCTCCGTCAAAGCTCCTACAATGAGCAGTTCTTC
TRBV11-3	TRBD1	TRBJ2-1	few	CASSLRTGLNEQFF	TGTGCCAGCAGCCTACGGACAGGGTTGAATGAGCAGTTCTTC
TRBV6-7	.	TRBJ2-7	.	CASSEAPIPTYEQYF	TGTGCCAGCAGTGAAGCCCCTATCCCCACCTACGAGCAGTACTTC
TRBV19	.	TRBJ2-5	.	CASTPSAGVQETQYF	TGTGCCAGTACCCCATCCGCGGGCGTCCAAGAGACCCAGTACTTC
TRBV18	.	TRBJ1-1	few	CASSPPLGTTEAFF	TGTGCCAGCTCACCACCGCTGGGGACCACTGAAGCTTTCTTT
TRBV5-1	.	TRBJ1-4	.	CASSSGTSSATNEKLFF	TGCGCCAGCAGCTCCGGGACCAGCTCGGCAACTAATGAAAAACTGTTTTTT
TRBV10-3	.	TRBJ2-1	.	CAISESIQATNYNEQFF	TGTGCCATCAGTGAGTCGATCCAGGCGACGAACTACAATGAGCAGTTCTTC
TRBV11-3	TRBD1	TRBJ1-1	.	CASSPRTGGTEAFF	TGTGCCAGCAGCCCTCGGACAGGGGGCACTGAAGCTTTCTTT
TRBV30	.	TRBJ2-5	.	CAWSLGKQETQYF	TGTGCCTGGAGTTTGGGCAAACAAGAGACCCAGTACTTC
TRBV19	.	TRBJ2-3	.	CASSWATTSTDTQYF	TGTGCCAGTAGTTGGGCGACTACTAGCACAGATACGCAGTATTTT
TRBV12-5	TRBD1	TRBJ2-3	.	CASGSGTGPTDTQYF	TGTGCTAGTGGTTCCGGGACAGGGCCCACAGATACGCAGTATTTT
TRBV19	.	TRBJ1-2	once	CASSIGFAGEDGYTF	TGTGCCAGTAGTATCGGGTTTGCAGGGGAGGATGGCTACACCTTC
TRBV6-1	TRBD1	TRBJ2-2	.	CASSEVQGARTGELFF	TGTGCCAGCAGTGAAGTCCAGGGGGCGCGGACCGGGGAGCTGTTTTTT
TRBV6-7	.	TRBJ2-7	.	CASSDRGTAYEQYF	TGTGCCAGCAGTGATCGGGGAACAGCCTACGAGCAGTACTTC
TRBV19	TRBD1	TRBJ2-1	few	CASISSYPGTGGGNEQFF	TGTGCCAGTATCAGTTCCTACCCTGGGACAGGGGGAGGCAATGAGCAGTTCTTC
TRBV15	.	TRBJ2-1	.	CATSRGARGRRNEQFF	TGTGCCACCAGCAGAGGGGCCAGGGGCCGAAGGAATGAGCAGTTCTTC
TRBV11-3	.	TRBJ2-5	.	CASSLVAVLGAQYF	TGTGCCAGCAGCCTTGTGGCGGTCCTTGGAGCCCAGTACTTC
TRBV1	.	TRBJ2-5	.	CASAAGLRGGTQYF	TGCGCCTCAGCAGCAGGTTTGAGGGGGGGGACCCAGTACTTC
TRBV11-3	.	TRBJ1-3	.	CASSLVEYPGNTIYF	TGTGCCAGCAGCTTAGTGGAATACCCTGGAAACACCATATATTTT
TRBV18	.	TRBJ2-1	.	CASSPPVGNEQFF	TGTGCCAGCTCACCACCAGTGGGGAATGAGCAGTTCTTC
TRBV6-8	.	TRBJ1-4	.	CASTRTVNTNNINEKLFF	TGTGCCAGCACCCGGACGGTCAACACAAACAATATTAATGAAAAACTGTTTTTT
TRBV29-1	.	TRBJ2-3	.	CSVHLFGGGGTDTQYF	TGCAGCGTTCACCTCTTTGGGGGGGGCGGCACAGATACGCAGTATTTT
TRBV11-3	.	TRBJ2-5	.	CASSLGGQGVAQYF	TGTGCCAGCAGCCTAGGAGGGCAGGGGGTGGCCCAGTACTTC
TRBV29-1	TRBD2	TRBJ2-3	.	CSARTSGGADTQYF	TGCAGCGCTAGGACTAGCGGGGGGGCCGATACGCAGTATTTT
TRBV6-8	TRBD1	TRBJ1-5	.	CASRTGDQPQHF	TGTGCCAGCAGAACAGGGGATCAGCCCCAGCATTTT
TRBV19	.	TRBJ1-2	.	CASSIGTPRPTF	TGTGCCAGTAGTATAGGGACGCCTCGGCCCACCTTC
TRBV7-1	.	TRBJ2-1	.	CASSLTPRTEQFF	TGTGCCAGCAGCTTAACTCCCCGGACCGAGCAGTTCTTC
TRBV11-3	.	TRBJ2-3	.	CASSLVVSADTQYF	TGTGCCAGCAGCTTAGTGGTCAGCGCAGATACGCAGTATTTT
TRBV30	.	TRBJ1-4	.	CAWSVLREKLFF	TGTGCCTGGAGTGTCTTGCGGGAAAAACTGTTTTTT
TRBV6-8	.	TRBJ1-3	.	CASKEQGRNTIYF	TGTGCCTCGAAGGAGCAGGGGCGGAACACCATATATTTT
TRBV6-8	.	TRBJ2-7	.	CASSTHTYEQYF	TGTGCCAGCAGCACTCATACCTACGAGCAGTACTTC
TRBV11-3	.	TRBJ1-2	.	CASSRTSGLSNYGYTF	TGTGCCAGCAGCCGAACCTCGGGACTGTCTAACTATGGCTACACCTTC
TRBV6-8	TRBD1	TRBJ2-6	.	CASSYSRWVRDSYSGANVLTF	TGTGCCAGCAGTTACTCGAGATGGGTCCGGGACAGCTACTCTGGGGCCAACGTCCTGACTTTC
TRBV19	.	TRBJ1-5	few	CASSKQVAGNQPQHF	TGTGCCAGTAGTAAACAGGTAGCAGGCAATCAGCCCCAGCATTTT
TRBV5-1	.	TRBJ1-1	few	CASSHRTVSNTEAFF	TGCGCCAGCAGCCACCGGACAGTTTCGAACACTGAAGCTTTCTTT
TRBV29-1	.	TRBJ2-1	.	CSGSDRRHNEQFF	TGCAGCGGGAGTGACAGGCGGCACAATGAGCAGTTCTTC
TRBV11-3	TRBD1	TRBJ1-2	.	CASSLGTGPGYGYTF	TGTGCCAGCAGCCTGGGGACAGGGCCAGGCTATGGCTACACCTTC
TRBV5-1	.	TRBJ1-4	.	CASSLGQLATNEKLFF	TGCGCCAGCAGCTTAGGACAGCTCGCAACTAATGAAAAACTGTTTTTT
TRBV5-1	.	TRBJ1-4	.	CASSFNSPVATNEKLFF	TGCGCCAGCAGCTTCAACTCACCTGTTGCAACTAATGAAAAACTGTTTTTT
TRBV11-3	.	TRBJ1-4	.	CASSFPEGGVEKLFF	TGTGCCAGCAGCTTTCCGGAGGGAGGAGTTGAAAAACTGTTTTTT
TRBV14	TRBD1	TRBJ1-2	.	CASSPTPGQGGNGYTF	TGTGCCAGCAGCCCAACCCCAGGACAGGGAGGGAATGGCTACACCTTC
TRBV6-8	TRBD1	TRBJ1-1	.	CASIRGQGSTEAFF	TGTGCCAGCATCCGAGGACAGGGGAGCACTGAAGCTTTCTTT
TRBV23-1	TRBD1	TRBJ1-5	.	CASSQWDREHYQPQHF	TGCGCCAGCAGTCAGTGGGACAGGGAGCACTATCAGCCCCAGCATTTT
TRBV6-8	TRBD1	TRBJ2-6	.	CASTGGTGFAAGANVLTF	TGTGCCAGCACTGGAGGGACAGGGTTTGCCGCTGGGGCCAACGTCCTGACTTTC
TRBV11-3	TRBD2	TRBJ2-3	few	CASSYPGTSGATDTQYF	TGTGCCAGCAGCTACCCCGGGACTAGCGGGGCTACAGATACGCAGTATTTT
TRBV10-2	TRBD1	TRBJ2-5	.	CASSESGTGGMETQYF	TGCGCCAGCAGTGAATCTGGGACAGGGGGCATGGAGACCCAGTACTTC
TRBV29-1	.	TRBJ2-5	.	CSVLVSQETQYF	TGCAGCGTTCTAGTTTCCCAAGAGACCCAGTACTTC
TRBV11-3	TRBD1	TRBJ1-4	.	CASSLGGTARREKLFF	TGTGCCAGCAGCTTAGGAGGGACAGCGAGAAGAGAAAAACTGTTTTTT
TRBV11-3	TRBD2	TRBJ2-1	.	CASSLSGGAYNEQFF	TGTGCCAGCAGCTTAAGCGGGGGGGCCTACAATGAGCAGTTCTTC
TRBV11-3	TRBD1	TRBJ2-2	few	CASSPDRGIGELFF	TGTGCCAGCAGTCCAGACAGGGGGATCGGGGAGCTGTTTTTT
TRBV1	.	TRBJ1-1	.	CASSQPTGRNTEAFF	TGCGCCAGCAGCCAACCGACAGGTAGGAACACTGAAGCTTTCTTT
TRBV11-3	.	TRBJ1-5	.	CASSLDAGFGQPQHF	TGTGCCAGCAGCTTAGATGCGGGGTTCGGTCAGCCCCAGCATTTT
TRBV18	.	TRBJ2-2	.	CASSPSNTGELFF	TGTGCCAGCTCACCAAGTAACACCGGGGAGCTGTTTTTT
TRBV6-1	.	TRBJ1-2	once	CASSEGTRRWYGYTF	TGTGCCAGCAGTGAAGGCACGAGGAGGTGGTACGGCTACACCTTC
TRBV19	.	TRBJ1-6	.	CASSIFRQDSTKKNSPLHF	TGTGCCAGTAGTATATTCCGACAGGACAGCACCAAAAAAAATTCACCCCTCCACTTT
TRBV10-1	.	TRBJ2-1	.	CASSPSYNEQFF	TGCGCCAGCAGCCCATCCTACAATGAGCAGTTCTTC
TRBV15	TRBD2	TRBJ2-7	.	CATSRLPGLAGGRTAEQYF	TGTGCCACCAGCAGACTACCGGGACTAGCGGGGGGCCGAACCGCCGAGCAGTACTTC
TRBV11-3	.	TRBJ2-3	.	CASSAVAGGTDTQYF	TGTGCCAGCAGCGCCGTAGCCGGGGGCACAGATACGCAGTATTTT
TRBV14	.	TRBJ1-3	few	CASSQRTGSGNTIYF	TGTGCCAGCAGCCAACGTACAGGGTCTGGAAACACCATATATTTT
TRBV19	.	TRBJ1-6	.	CASRGEGHSPLHF	TGTGCCAGTAGGGGTGAGGGCCATTCACCCCTCCACTTT